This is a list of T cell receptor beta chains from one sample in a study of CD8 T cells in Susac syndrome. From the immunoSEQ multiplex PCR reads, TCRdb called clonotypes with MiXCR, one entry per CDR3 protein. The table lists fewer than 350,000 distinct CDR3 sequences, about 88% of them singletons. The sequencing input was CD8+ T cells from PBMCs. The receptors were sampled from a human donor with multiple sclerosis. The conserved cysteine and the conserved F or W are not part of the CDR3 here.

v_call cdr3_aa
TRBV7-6 ASSSTGGYQNTEAF
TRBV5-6 ASSLEQGLVGETQY
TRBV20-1 SADLLAGEETQY
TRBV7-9 ASSFAGTGTDTQY
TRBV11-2 ASRITKREGLADTQY
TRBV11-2 ASSLVRGGLSGANVLT
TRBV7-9 ASSLRDSFNEQF
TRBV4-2 ASSQENFGAARPQH
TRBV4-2 ASSQEVADNTGELF
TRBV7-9 ASSGELTDRGYEQY
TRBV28 ASSFRLGTDTQY
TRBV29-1 SVEEPPGGFVDTQY
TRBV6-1 ASSPTGGAEFNYGYT
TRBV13 ASSLGPQANEKLF
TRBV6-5 ASSYGVGGQETQY
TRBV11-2 ASSLDLTGNTEAF
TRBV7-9 ASSLGTTNEKLF
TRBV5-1 ASSLRVGYEQY
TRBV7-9 ASSHGQGARSYEQY
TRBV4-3 ASSQAWPPGGYEQF
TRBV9 ASSPSGRAYNEQF
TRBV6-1 ASRGGSRPDYGYT
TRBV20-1 SARGEQY
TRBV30 AWGPGTGSQPQH
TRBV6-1 ATQGLSYEQY
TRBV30 ALSEAF
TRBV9 ASSVVVGTTEAF
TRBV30 AWSVGARGSTDTQY
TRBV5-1 ASSLDRLRSGSNVDTQY
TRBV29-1 SVFLSYHGTQY
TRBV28 ASRATGLGQPQH
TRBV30 AWSLDGNQPQH
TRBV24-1 ATSDAPGSQETQY
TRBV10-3 AISEGREKLF
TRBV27 ASRFGTSGSNEQF
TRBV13 ASSPQGNPTYGYT
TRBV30 AWSVLPGELF
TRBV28 ASSLGLRGNQPQH
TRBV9 ASSIETSTDTQY
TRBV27 ASSGRAPGRYGYT
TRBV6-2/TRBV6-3 ASSYAALWGSPDRGWNYGYT
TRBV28 ASSLVRQGRNEQF
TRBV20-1 SARGTLGVYGYT
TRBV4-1 ASSHIFRTSLEAEQF
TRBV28 ASSLWSGNSGNTIY
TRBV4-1 ASSQGQGGGETQY
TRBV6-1 ASSEAGAGGPTDTQY
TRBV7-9 ASSLGLAGGSSYNEQF
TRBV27 ASGETGAGELF
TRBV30 AWSVSSSSTDTQY
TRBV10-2 ASSERGLGQPQH
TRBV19 ASSINAGRNNEQF
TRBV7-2 ASRSLQGGQY
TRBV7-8 ASSLLADNEQF
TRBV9 ASSVPDSSTDTQY
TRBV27 ASSFEGLNTEAF
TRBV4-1 ASGGNPTNSPLH
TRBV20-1 SARSGSSYEQY
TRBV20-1 SARDDGSAQDHEQY